This T cell receptor beta chain was retrieved from a study of CD8 T cells in ankylosing spondylitis. V was shortened by 3 bases and J by 2 bases, with 13 bases between the two germline ends. The CDR3 sequence is 14 residues long. The germline CDR1 and CDR2 sequences are DFQATT and SNEGSKA (reference sequence). TCRdb redid the calling of the 5' RACE reads with MiXCR, one entry per CDR3 protein. This table has approximately 260,000 distinct CDR3 sequences, 8.6% appearing once. Study-wide results and limits: Existing reports had already noted some motif variants in reactive arthritis synovial fluid and blood. Several highly homologous variants made up a TCR beta motif that seemed to typify ankylosing spondylitis blood.

This clonotype was seen at least ten times. The antigen is undetermined. The sample comprised blood, either unsorted or a sorted T cell fraction (not recorded which). This TCR was sampled from a male donor with ankylosing spondylitis or in good health (not recorded which). The rearrangement links TRBV20-1 to TRBJ2-5; D is possibly TRBD2 (6 bases). CDR3 in DNA: TGCAGTGCTAGGAAACCGGGACTGCAAGAGACCCAGTACTTC. Its protein product is CSARKPGLQETQYF.